Listed here are 27 T cell receptor beta chains from one sample, sequenced in a study of cytomegalovirus exposure and HLA in healthy donors. Primers: 60 Vbeta forward and 13 Jbeta reverse. Generated by immunoSEQ multiplex PCR, the TCRdb table keeps only in-frame clones and is missing some. The sample records about 150,000 clones, 65% to 85% being singletons. Sequenced input: PBMCs. The receptor source for this set is a middle-aged woman in good health and CMV-seropositive.

This clone was counted between two and nine times. This chain connects TRBV14 to TRBJ1-1; D gene ambiguous. The V and J ends lost 0 bases and 9 bases respectively, with 11 bases between them. Germline V lookup: CDR1 SGHDN, CDR2 FVKESK. The CDR3 is 13 amino acids. The CDR3 region is CASSQDLQRQAFF. DNA of the CDR3: TGTGCCAGCAGCCAAGATCTTCAGCGTCAAGCTTTCTTT.

This chain joins TRBV28 and TRBJ2-3, with D uncertain. The CDR3 is 11 residues long. The V end lost 5 bases, the J end lost 6 bases, and 6 bases lay between the germline ends. Germline CDR1 is MDHEN and CDR2 is SYDVKM. This CDR3 reads CASSLADTQYF. CDR3 bases: TGTGCCAGCAGTCTTGCGGATACGCAGTATTTT.

The genes are TRBV5-4 and TRBJ2-7; D unclear. V lost 0 bases to trimming and J lost 0 bases, with 19 bases between them. The CDR3 extends over 18 amino acids. CDR1 and CDR2 from the germline V gene are SGHNT and YYREEE (reference sequence). CDR3 nucleotides: TGTGCCAGCAGCTTGGTAGTTTCCCCCCTCGTGAGCTCCTACGAGCAGTACTTC. Its protein is CASSLVVSPLVSSYEQYF.

Points on this clone: Other DNA sequences of this sample code for an identical CDR3. V and J are TRBV5-5 and TRBJ1-4; 10 nucleotides align to TRBD1. The germline V gene encodes CDR1 SGHKS and CDR2 YYEKEE (reference sequence). The CDR3 runs to 15 residues. The trim removed 3 bases at V and 8 bases at J, leaving 7 bases unmatched. The CDR3 DNA follows: TGTGCCAGCAGCTCCAACCTGGGACAGGGGGAAAAACTGTTTTTT. Its translation: CASSSNLGQGEKLFF. Drawing the rest from reference TRBV5-5 and TRBJ1-4, the complete variable domain is DAGVTQSPTHLIKTRGQQVTLRCSPISGHKSVSWYQQVLGQGPQFIFQYYEKEERGRGNFPDRFSARQFPNYSSELNVNALLLGDSALYLCASSSNLGQGEKLFFGSGTQLSVL.

The chain employs TRBV9 and TRBJ2-3; 8 nucleotides agree with TRBD1. V lost 3 bases to trimming and J lost 4 bases; unmatched junction nucleotides: 7. The CDR3 has 15 residues. Per germline, CDR1 SGDLS and CDR2 YYNGEE. CDR3 nucleotide sequence: TGTGCCAGCAGCGACGGACAGGGCCGTTCAGATACGCAGTATTTT. This gives the protein CASSDGQGRSDTQYF.

The V gene is TRBV13, the J gene TRBJ2-1; TRBD2 aligns across 10 bases. The CDR3 length is 17 residues. CDR1 is PRHDT and CDR2 is FYEKMQ in the germline V gene (reference sequence). Trimming at V came to 4 bases and at J to 3 bases, leaving 9 bases not matched to a gene. This CDR3 reads CASSSLAGAILYNEQFF. In DNA, the CDR3 is TGTGCCAGCAGCTCCCTAGCGGGGGCGATCCTCTACAATGAGCAGTTCTTC.

This clone was observed a handful of times. This chain links TRBV4-2 with TRBJ1-5, with 8 bases matching TRBD1. This CDR3 has 13 amino acids. Germline CDR1 and CDR2: LGHNA and YNFKEQ. The ends lost 4 bases at V and 6 bases at J; junction bases unmatched: 2. CDR3 DNA: TGTGCCAGCAGCCGAGACAGGGGTCAGCCCCAGCATTTT. It translates to CASSRDRGQPQHF.

CDR3 coding DNA: TGTGCCAGCAGCTTAGGCCAGGGGAGCCAGTACGAGCAGTACTTC. Translating it yields CASSLGQGSQYEQYF. The chain couples TRBV7-7 to TRBJ2-7; D is perhaps TRBD1 (6 bases). V was shortened by 1 base and J by 4 bases, with 14 bases between the two germline ends. The CDR3 consists of 15 residues. Germline CDR1 is SSHAT and CDR2 is FNYEAQ (reference sequence).

This clone appeared a single time. The chain recombines TRBV11-3 with TRBJ2-7; TRBD2 matches 14 bases. V lost 3 bases, J lost 7 bases, and 11 bases stayed unmatched. This CDR3 is built from 17 residues. Germline lookup yields CDR1 SGHNT and CDR2 YENEEA. CDR3 nucleotides: TGTGCCAGCAGCTTTCGACTAGCGGGAGGGCCGTCGAAAGAGCAGTACTTC. Its protein product is CASSFRLAGGPSKEQYF.

V and J are TRBV11-2 and TRBJ1-5, with D possibly matching TRBD1 (5 bases). The CDR3 spans 14 residues. Germline loops: CDR1 SGHAT, CDR2 FQNNGV. V lost 1 base and J 6 bases, leaving 10 bases between the germline ends. The CDR3 sequence: CASSLGREGQPQHF. The DNA of the CDR3 is TGTGCCAGCAGCTTAGGCAGGGAGGGTCAGCCCCAGCATTTT.

The chain carries TRBV2 and TRBJ1-6; D may be TRBD1 (6 bases). The V and J ends lost 5 bases and 0 bases respectively, with 11 bases between them. This CDR3 is 16 amino acids long. CDR1 SNHLY and CDR2 FYNNEI come from the germline V gene. The CDR3 DNA follows: TGTGCCAGCAGTTACAGGGAAAGCTCCTATAATTCACCCCTCCACTTT. This encodes CASSYRESSYNSPLHF.

V is TRBV2 and J is TRBJ2-3, with 13 bases that match TRBD2. The CDR3 runs 15 residues. V trimming: 5 bases; J trimming: 5 bases; junction bases outside the gene matches: 4. Germline assignment: CDR1 SNHLY and CDR2 FYNNEI. The CDR3, as DNA: TGTGCCAGCAGTAGGACTAGCGGGAGTGGAGATACGCAGTATTTT. Its protein is CASSRTSGSGDTQYF.

The rearrangement links TRBV19 to TRBJ1-2; D is perhaps TRBD1 (5 bases). The germline V gene has CDR1 LNHDA and CDR2 SQIVND (reference sequence). This CDR3 has 15 residues. The germline V and J ends were trimmed by 2 bases and 3 bases, with 13 bases remaining between them. CDR3 DNA: TGTGCCAGTAGTATACCGGGGGGGACGGACTATGGCTACACCTTC. Protein product: CASSIPGGTDYGYTF.

This chain joins TRBV5-6 and TRBJ2-3; TRBD2 aligns across 8 bases. Germline CDR1 is SGHDT and CDR2 is YYEEEE. V lost 3 bases to trimming and J lost 3 bases; unmatched junction nucleotides: 18. The CDR3 consists of 19 residues. CDR3 bases: TGTGCCAGCAGCTCCGAGGGCGCGGGAGGCTTGGGGGTTACAGATACGCAGTATTTT. It specifies CASSSEGAGGLGVTDTQYF.

This clone has a count of ten or more. CDR3 sequence reads: CASSVDRFGEAFF. The CDR3 DNA follows: TGTGCCAGCAGTGTGGACAGGTTTGGGGAAGCTTTCTTT. The chain links TRBV6-1 to TRBJ1-1, with 7 nucleotides matching TRBD1. The J segment lost 8 bases and the V segment lost 4 bases, leaving 7 bases of the junction unmatched. This CDR3 has 13 residues. The germline V gene has CDR1 MNHNS and CDR2 SASEGT.

CDR3 protein: CASSQESGDTGELFF. CDR3 DNA: TGTGCCAGCAGCCAAGAATCGGGAGACACCGGGGAGCTGTTTTTT. The chain recombines TRBV4-2 with TRBJ2-2, with D possibly matching TRBD2 (6 bases). CDR1 and CDR2 (germline): LGHNA, YNFKEQ. The CDR3 consists of 15 residues. Trimming took off 0 bases at V and 3 bases at J, with 8 bases between the two ends.

The gene calls are TRBV5-6 and TRBJ1-2, with 7 positions matching TRBD1. The germline V gene encodes CDR1 SGHDT and CDR2 YYEEEE. V trimming: 0 bases; J trimming: 10 bases; junction bases outside the gene matches: 6. This CDR3 region has 13 residues. Written as DNA, the CDR3 is TGTGCCAGCAGCTTGGGGACAGGTCCATCCTACACCTTC. Protein sequence: CASSLGTGPSYTF.

This clone came up a few times. The J gene is TRBJ2-2, the V gene TRBV5-1; 12 nucleotides line up with TRBD2. This CDR3 has 17 residues. CDR1 and CDR2 (germline): SGHRS, YFSETQ. V lost 5 bases and J lost 2; bases outside the gene matches: 7. The CDR3 spells CASRKASGRANTGELFF. CDR3 nucleotides: TGCGCCAGCAGGAAGGCTAGCGGGAGGGCCAACACCGGGGAGCTGTTTTTT.

This clone was seen just once. The chain links TRBV5-1 to TRBJ1-1; TRBD1 might be the D (5 bases). CDR1 is SGHRS, CDR2 YFSETQ, per germline. The CDR3 has 15 residues. The V gene lost 0 bases and the J gene lost 3 bases, with 12 bases spanning the gap. This CDR3 is CASSLGSGGDTEAFF. In DNA, the CDR3 is TGCGCCAGCAGCTTGGGTAGCGGGGGTGACACTGAAGCTTTCTTT.

The chain has TRBV28 and TRBJ2-7, with 10 bases fitting TRBD1. This CDR3 region has 15 residues. The germline CDR1 and CDR2 sequences are MDHEN and SYDVKM. CDR3 amino acids: CVTSTGGVGSYEQYF. The CDR3 bases are TGTGTCACCTCGACAGGGGGCGTAGGTTCCTACGAGCAGTACTTC.

There are a few counts of this clone. In nucleotides, the CDR3 is TGTGCCAGCAAGGGGGACCTCATGAAGGGTGAGCAGTTCTTC. This codes for CASKGDLMKGEQFF. The chain carries TRBV7-2 and TRBJ2-1, with D possibly being TRBD1 (6 bases). Trimming removed 7 bases from V and 9 bases from J, with 19 bases in between. CDR1 is SGHTA, CDR2 FQGNSA, per germline. There are 14 residues in the CDR3.

The chain has TRBV19 and TRBJ2-5, with 10 nucleotides matching TRBD2. The CDR3 contains 17 residues. CDR1 is LNHDA, CDR2 SQIVND, per germline (reference sequence). J was trimmed by 5 bases and V by 6 bases; bases with no gene match: 15. DNA of the CDR3: TGTGCCAGTAGAGAGGCGGGGCTAGCGGGAGCGGGCGAGACCCAGTACTTC. Protein: CASREAGLAGAGETQYF.

The chain uses TRBV28 and TRBJ1-4; tentatively, D is TRBD1 (6 bases). The CDR3 sequence is 15 residues long. Trimming stripped 3 bases from V and 3 bases from J, with 11 bases between. Germline assignment: CDR1 MDHEN and CDR2 SYDVKM. CDR3 sequence reads: CASSLGAVANEKLFF. In DNA form, the CDR3 reads TGTGCCAGCAGTTTGGGGGCAGTGGCTAATGAAAAACTGTTTTTT.

The chain is built from TRBV5-4 and TRBJ1-1; no clear D gene. CDR1 and CDR2 from the germline V gene are SGHNT and YYREEE (reference sequence). V was cut by 0 bases and J by 4 bases, with 10 bases left in between. This CDR3 has 14 amino acids. The CDR3 DNA reads TGTGCCAGCAGCTTGGAATCGAGAAGCACTGAAGCTTTCTTT. Translating gives CASSLESRSTEAFF. Supplemented by reference TRBV5-4 and TRBJ1-1, the full variable domain reads ETGVTQSPTHLIKTRGQQVTLRCSSQSGHNTVSWYQQALGQGPQFIFQYYREEENGRGNFPPRFSGLQFPNYSSELNVNALELDDSALYLCASSLESRSTEAFFGQGTRLTVV.

J is TRBJ2-2 and V is TRBV9; possibly TRBD1 for D (5 bases). Between the trimmed V and J ends, which lost 0 bases and 9 bases, there was a span of 15 bases. The CDR3 runs 15 residues. The germline V gene has CDR1 SGDLS and CDR2 YYNGEE. The CDR3 DNA reads TGTGCCAGCAGCGTAGCTACGTTGTTGGACAGGGAGCTGTTTTTT. Translating gives CASSVATLLDRELFF.

The chain couples TRBV19 to TRBJ2-7; 10 positions agree with TRBD1. V lost 10 bases and J lost 9; bases outside the gene matches: 9. CDR1 is LNHDA and CDR2 is SQIVND in the germline V gene (reference sequence). The CDR3 has 12 residues. The CDR3 protein is CATGGTGAAQYF. The CDR3 bases are TGTGCCACGGGCGGGACAGGGGCGGCGCAGTACTTC.

This chain connects TRBV29-1 to TRBJ2-7; tentatively, D is TRBD1 (5 bases). The germline V and J ends were trimmed by 4 bases and 6 bases, with 13 bases remaining between them. The CDR3 length is 12 residues. Germline V CDR1 and CDR2: SQVTM, ANQGSEA. The CDR3 reads CSVGGHPSEQYF. The CDR3 DNA is TGCAGCGTTGGAGGACACCCGAGCGAGCAGTACTTC.